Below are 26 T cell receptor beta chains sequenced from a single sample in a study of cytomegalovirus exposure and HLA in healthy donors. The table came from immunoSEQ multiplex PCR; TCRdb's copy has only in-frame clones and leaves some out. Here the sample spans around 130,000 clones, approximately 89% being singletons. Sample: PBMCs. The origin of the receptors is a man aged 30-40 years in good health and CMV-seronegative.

The CDR3 reads CASSLGGNRVANYGYTF. The CDR3 DNA reads TGCGCCAGCAGCTTGGGGGGAAACAGGGTTGCTAACTATGGCTACACCTTC. This sequence joins TRBV5-1 and TRBJ1-2; possible D gene TRBD1, 6 bases. V gave up 0 bases and J gave up 0 bases, with 15 bases separating them. This CDR3 has 17 residues. Germline CDR1 SGHRS, CDR2 YFSETQ.

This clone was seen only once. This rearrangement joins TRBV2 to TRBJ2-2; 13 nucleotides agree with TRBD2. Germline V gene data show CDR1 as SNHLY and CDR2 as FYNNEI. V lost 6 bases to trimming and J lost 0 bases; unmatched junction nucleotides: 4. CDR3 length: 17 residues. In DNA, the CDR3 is TGTGCCAGCAGGAGGACTAGCGGGGGAACGAACACCGGGGAGCTGTTTTTT. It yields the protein CASRRTSGGTNTGELFF.

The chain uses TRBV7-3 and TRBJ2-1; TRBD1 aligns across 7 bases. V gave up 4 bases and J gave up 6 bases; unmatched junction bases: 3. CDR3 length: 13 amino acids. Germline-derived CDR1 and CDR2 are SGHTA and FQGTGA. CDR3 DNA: TGTGCCAGCAGCTCCAGACAGGGCAATGAGCAGTTCTTC. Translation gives CASSSRQGNEQFF. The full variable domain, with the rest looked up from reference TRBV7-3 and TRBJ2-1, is GAGVSQTPSNKVTEKGKYVELRCDPISGHTALYWYRQSLGQGPEFLIYFQGTGAADDSGLPNDRFFAVRPEGSVSTLKIQRTERGDSAVYLCASSSRQGNEQFFGPGTRLTVL.

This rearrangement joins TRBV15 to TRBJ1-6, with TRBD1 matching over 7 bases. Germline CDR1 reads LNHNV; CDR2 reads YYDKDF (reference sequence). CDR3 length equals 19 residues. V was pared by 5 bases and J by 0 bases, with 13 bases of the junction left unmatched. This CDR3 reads CATSGAGTDHSSYNSPLHF. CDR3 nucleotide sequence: TGTGCCACCAGCGGGGCCGGGACAGATCACAGCTCCTATAATTCACCCCTCCACTTT.

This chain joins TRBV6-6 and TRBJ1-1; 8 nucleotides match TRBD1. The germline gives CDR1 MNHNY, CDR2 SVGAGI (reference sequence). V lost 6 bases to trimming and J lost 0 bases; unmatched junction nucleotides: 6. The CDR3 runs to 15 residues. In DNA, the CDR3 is TGTGCCAGCAGAGAACAGGGGGTTCTGAACACTGAAGCTTTCTTT. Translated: CASREQGVLNTEAFF.

CDR3 sequence (DNA): TGTGCCAGCAGCCTTCCCGGGACAGAGTCCTACGAGCAGTACTTC. Its protein product is CASSLPGTESYEQYF. This sequence joins TRBV14 and TRBJ2-7, with 7 bases lining up with TRBD1. The CDR3 is 15 amino acids. Trimming at V came to 4 bases and at J to 1 base, leaving 7 bases not matched to a gene. The germline CDR1 and CDR2 sequences are SGHDN and FVKESK.

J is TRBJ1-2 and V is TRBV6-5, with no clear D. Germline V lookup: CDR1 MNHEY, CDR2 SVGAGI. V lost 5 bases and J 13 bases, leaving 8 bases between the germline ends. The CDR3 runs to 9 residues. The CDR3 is CASSERGTF. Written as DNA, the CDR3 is TGTGCCAGCAGTGAAAGAGGCACCTTC.

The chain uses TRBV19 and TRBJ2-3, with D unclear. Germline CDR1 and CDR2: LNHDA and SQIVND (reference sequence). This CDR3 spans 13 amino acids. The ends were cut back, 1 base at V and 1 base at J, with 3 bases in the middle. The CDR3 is CASSIGGTDTQYF. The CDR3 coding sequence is TGTGCCAGTAGTATAGGAGGCACAGATACGCAGTATTTT.

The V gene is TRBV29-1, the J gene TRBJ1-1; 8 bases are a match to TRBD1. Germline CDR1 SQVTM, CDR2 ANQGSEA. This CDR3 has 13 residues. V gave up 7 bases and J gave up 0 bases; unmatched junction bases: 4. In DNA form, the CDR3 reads TGCAGCGCTGACAGGGGTTTGAACACTGAAGCTTTCTTT. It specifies CSADRGLNTEAFF.

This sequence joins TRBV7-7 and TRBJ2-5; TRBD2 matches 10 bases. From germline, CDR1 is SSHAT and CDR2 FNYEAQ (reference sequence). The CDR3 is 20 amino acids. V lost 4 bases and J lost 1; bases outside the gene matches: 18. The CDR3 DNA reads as TGTGCCAGCAGCTCCTTACGTGGAATAGCGGGGGGCCTAACCCAAGAGACCCAGTACTTC. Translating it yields CASSSLRGIAGGLTQETQYF.

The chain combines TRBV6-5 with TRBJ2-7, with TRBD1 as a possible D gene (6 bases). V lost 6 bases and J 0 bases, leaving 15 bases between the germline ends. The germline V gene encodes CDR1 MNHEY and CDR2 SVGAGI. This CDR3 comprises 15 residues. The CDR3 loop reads CASRETDRLSYEQYF. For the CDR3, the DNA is TGTGCCAGCAGAGAGACGGACAGACTCTCCTACGAGCAGTACTTC.

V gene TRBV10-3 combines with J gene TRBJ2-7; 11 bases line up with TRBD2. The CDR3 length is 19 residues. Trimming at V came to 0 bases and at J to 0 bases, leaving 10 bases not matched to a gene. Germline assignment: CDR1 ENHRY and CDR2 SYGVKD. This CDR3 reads CAISESPTSGGSSSYEQYF. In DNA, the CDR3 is TGTGCCATCAGTGAGTCCCCAACTAGCGGGGGCTCTAGCTCCTACGAGCAGTACTTC.

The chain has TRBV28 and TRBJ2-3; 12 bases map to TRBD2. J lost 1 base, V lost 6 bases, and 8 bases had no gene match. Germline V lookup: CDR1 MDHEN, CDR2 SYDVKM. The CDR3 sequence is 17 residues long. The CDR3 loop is CASSYDRLAGGTDTQYF. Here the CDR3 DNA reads TGTGCCAGCAGCTACGACCGACTAGCGGGGGGCACAGATACGCAGTATTTT.

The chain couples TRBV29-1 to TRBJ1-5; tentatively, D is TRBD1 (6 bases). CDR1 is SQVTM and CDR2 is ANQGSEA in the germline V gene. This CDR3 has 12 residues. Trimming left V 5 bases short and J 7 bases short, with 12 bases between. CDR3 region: CSVSEGVQPQHF. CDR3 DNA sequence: TGCAGCGTTTCAGAGGGGGTCCAGCCCCAGCATTTT.

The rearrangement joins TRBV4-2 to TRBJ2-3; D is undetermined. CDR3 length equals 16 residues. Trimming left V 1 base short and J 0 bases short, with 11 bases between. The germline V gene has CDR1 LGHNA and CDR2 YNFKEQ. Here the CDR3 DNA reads TGTGCCAGCAGCCAAGTGGTGGAGCTTAGCACAGATACGCAGTATTTT. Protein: CASSQVVELSTDTQYF.

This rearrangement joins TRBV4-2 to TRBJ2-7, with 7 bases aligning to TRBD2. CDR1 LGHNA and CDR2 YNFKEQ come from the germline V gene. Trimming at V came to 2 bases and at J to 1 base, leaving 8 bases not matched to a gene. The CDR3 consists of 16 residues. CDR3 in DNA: TGTGCCAGCAGCCAACGCCGGGGGGATCCTTCCTACGAGCAGTACTTC. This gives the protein CASSQRRGDPSYEQYF.

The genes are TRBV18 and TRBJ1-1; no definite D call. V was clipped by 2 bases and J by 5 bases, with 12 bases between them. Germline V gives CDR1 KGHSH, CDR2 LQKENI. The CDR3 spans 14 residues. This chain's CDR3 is CASSPYEPGTEAFF. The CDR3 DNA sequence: TGTGCCAGCTCACCATACGAGCCGGGAACTGAAGCTTTCTTT.

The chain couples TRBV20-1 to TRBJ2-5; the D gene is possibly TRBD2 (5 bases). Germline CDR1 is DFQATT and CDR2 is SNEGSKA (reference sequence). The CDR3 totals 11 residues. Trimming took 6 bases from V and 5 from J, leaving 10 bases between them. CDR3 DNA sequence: TGCAGTGCGTCTGGCGGGGAGACCCAGTACTTC. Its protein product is CSASGGETQYF.

DNA of the CDR3: TGTGCCAGCAGCTTATCAGACACCTCCTACGAGCAGTACTTC. Residues: CASSLSDTSYEQYF. The chain joins TRBV11-2 to TRBJ2-7; D ambiguous. The germline V gene encodes CDR1 SGHAT and CDR2 FQNNGV. The CDR3 sequence is 14 residues long. V was shortened by 2 bases and J by 0 bases, with 8 bases between the two germline ends.

The CDR3 DNA follows: TGTGCCATCTGGGGGGGCATGGGCAATCAGCCCCAGCATTTT. Its protein is CAIWGGMGNQPQHF. V gene TRBV10-3 combines with J gene TRBJ1-5; tentative D call: TRBD1 (6 bases). V was trimmed by 8 bases and J by 2 bases, leaving 13 bases between them. CDR3 length: 14 amino acids. Germline CDR1 and CDR2: ENHRY and SYGVKD.

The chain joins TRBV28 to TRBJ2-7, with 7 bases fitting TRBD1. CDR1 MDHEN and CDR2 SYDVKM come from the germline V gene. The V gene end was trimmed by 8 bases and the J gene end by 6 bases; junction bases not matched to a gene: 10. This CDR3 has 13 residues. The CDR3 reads CASWRTGDPEQYF. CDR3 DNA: TGTGCCAGCTGGAGGACAGGAGACCCCGAGCAGTACTTC.

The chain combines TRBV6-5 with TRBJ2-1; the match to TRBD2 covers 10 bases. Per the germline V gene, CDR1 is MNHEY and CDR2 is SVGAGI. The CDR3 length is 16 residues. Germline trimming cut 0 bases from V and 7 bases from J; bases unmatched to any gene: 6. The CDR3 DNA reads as TGTGCCAGCAGTTACTCGAGCGGGGGGGCCATAAATGAGCAGTTCTTC. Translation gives CASSYSSGGAINEQFF.

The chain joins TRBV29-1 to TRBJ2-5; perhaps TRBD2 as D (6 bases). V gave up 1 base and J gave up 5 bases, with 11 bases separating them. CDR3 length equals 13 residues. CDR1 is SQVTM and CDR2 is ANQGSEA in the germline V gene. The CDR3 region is CSVEARLGETQYF. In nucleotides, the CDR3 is TGCAGCGTTGAAGCGAGACTAGGCGAGACCCAGTACTTC.

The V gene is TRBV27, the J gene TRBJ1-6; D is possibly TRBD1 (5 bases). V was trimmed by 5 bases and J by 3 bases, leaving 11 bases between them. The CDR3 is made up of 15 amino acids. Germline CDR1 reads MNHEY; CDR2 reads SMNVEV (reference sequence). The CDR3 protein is CASSAGPNYNSPLHF. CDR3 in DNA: TGTGCCAGCAGTGCGGGACCTAACTATAATTCACCCCTCCACTTT.

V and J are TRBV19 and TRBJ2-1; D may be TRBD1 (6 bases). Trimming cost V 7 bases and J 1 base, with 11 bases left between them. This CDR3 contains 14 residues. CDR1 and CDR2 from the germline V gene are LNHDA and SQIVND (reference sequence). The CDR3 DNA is TGTGCCAGTACCATGACAGGTTCCTACAATGAGCAGTTCTTC. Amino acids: CASTMTGSYNEQFF.

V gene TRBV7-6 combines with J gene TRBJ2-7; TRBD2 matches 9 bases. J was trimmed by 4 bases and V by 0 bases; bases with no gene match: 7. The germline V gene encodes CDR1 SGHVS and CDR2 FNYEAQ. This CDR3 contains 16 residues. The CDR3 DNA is TGTGCCAGCAGCTTAGCGCCAGCGGGGGGCCGTTACGAGCAGTACTTC. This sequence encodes CASSLAPAGGRYEQYF.